Only one count was recorded for the clone carrying this T cell receptor beta chain. Its antigen is unknown. The length of the CDR3 is 14 residues. Germline V CDR1 and CDR2: MNHEY, SVGEGT. Trimming pared 0 bases from V and 8 bases from J, leaving 14 bases between. TCRdb reprocessed the reads via MiXCR and lists one record per CDR3 protein. The table has around 310,000 distinct CDR3 sequences, 25% to 35% seen once; the top ten hold 20%. This specimen belongs to a study of T cell repertoires in cytomegalovirus infection. General study findings and limits: Predominance within the ex vivo response was attributable to HLA-C-restricted CMV-specific TCR beta clonotypes.

J is TRBJ2-7 and V is TRBV6-2 or TRBV6-3; weak D call: TRBD1 (5 bases). This sample comprised cultured PBMCs, obtained from culture after CMV antigen stimulation. The receptor's source is a human donor in good health (CMV status not recorded). Some clones in this sample may be carry-over from other donors' samples. DNA of the CDR3: TGTGCCAGCAGTTACTCGAATCAGGGCGGCAAGCAGTACTTC. The encoded protein is CASSYSNQGGKQYF.